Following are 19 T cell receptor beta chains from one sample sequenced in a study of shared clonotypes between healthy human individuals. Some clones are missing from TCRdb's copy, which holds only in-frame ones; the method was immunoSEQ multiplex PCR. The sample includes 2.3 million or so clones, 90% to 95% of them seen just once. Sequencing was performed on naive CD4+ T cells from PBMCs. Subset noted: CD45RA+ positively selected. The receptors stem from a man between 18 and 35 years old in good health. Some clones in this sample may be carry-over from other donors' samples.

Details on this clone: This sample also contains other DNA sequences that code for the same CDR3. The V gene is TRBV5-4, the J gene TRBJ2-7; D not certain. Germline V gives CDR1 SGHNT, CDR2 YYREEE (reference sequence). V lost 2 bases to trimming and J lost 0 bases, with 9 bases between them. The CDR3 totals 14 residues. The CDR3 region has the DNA TGTGCCAGCAGCTTATTTGGGGACTCCTACGAGCAGTACTTC. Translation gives CASSLFGDSYEQYF.

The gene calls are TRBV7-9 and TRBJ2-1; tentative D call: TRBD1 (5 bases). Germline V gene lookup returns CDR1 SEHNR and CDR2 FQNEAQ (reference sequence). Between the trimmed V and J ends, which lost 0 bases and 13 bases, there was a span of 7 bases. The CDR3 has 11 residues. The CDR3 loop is CASSLAQGQFF. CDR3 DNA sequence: TGTGCCAGCAGCTTAGCGCAGGGTCAGTTCTTC.

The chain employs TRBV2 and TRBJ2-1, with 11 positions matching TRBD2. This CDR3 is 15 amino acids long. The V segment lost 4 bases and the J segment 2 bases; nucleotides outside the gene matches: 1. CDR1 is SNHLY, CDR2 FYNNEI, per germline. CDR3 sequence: CASSVAGGPYNEQFF. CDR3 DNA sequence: TGTGCCAGCAGTGTAGCGGGAGGGCCCTACAATGAGCAGTTCTTC.

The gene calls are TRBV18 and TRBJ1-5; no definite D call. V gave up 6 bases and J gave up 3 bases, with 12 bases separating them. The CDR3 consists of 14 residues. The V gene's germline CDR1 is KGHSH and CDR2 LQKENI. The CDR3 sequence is CASSPNSVNQPQHF. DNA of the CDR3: TGTGCCAGCTCGCCTAACAGCGTCAATCAGCCCCAGCATTTT.

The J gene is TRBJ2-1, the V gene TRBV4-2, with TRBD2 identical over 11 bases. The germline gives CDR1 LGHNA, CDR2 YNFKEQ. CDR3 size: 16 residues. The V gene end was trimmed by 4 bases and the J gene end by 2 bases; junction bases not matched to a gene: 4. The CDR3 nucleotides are TGTGCCAGCAGCCCAGGGACTAGCGGAACCTACAATGAGCAGTTCTTC. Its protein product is CASSPGTSGTYNEQFF.

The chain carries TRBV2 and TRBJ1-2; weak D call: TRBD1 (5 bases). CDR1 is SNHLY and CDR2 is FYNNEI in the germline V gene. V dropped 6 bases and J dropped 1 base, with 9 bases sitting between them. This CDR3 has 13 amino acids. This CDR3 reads CASRGDLNYGYTF. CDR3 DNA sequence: TGTGCCAGCAGGGGGGACCTTAACTATGGCTACACCTTC.

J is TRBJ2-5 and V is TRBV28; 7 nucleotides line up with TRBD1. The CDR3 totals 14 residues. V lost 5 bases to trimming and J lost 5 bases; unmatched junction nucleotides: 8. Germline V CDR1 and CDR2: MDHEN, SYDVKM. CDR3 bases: TGTGCCAGCAGTCAGACAGGGAACGGGGAGACCCAGTACTTC. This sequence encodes CASSQTGNGETQYF.

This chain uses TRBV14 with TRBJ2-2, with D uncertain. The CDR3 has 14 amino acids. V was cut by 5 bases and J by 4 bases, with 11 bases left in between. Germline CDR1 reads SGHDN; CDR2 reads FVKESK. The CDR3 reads CASSTLAGTGELFF. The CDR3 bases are TGTGCCAGCAGCACCCTTGCAGGCACCGGGGAGCTGTTTTTT.

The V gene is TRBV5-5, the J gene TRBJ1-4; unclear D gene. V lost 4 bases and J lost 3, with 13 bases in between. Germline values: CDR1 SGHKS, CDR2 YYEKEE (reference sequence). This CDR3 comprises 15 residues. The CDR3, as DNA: TGTGCCAGCAGCGTCACCGGGTCTCCTAATGAAAAACTGTTTTTT. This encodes CASSVTGSPNEKLFF. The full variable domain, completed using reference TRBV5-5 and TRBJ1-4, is DAGVTQSPTHLIKTRGQQVTLRCSPISGHKSVSWYQQVLGQGPQFIFQYYEKEERGRGNFPDRFSARQFPNYSSELNVNALLLGDSALYLCASSVTGSPNEKLFFGSGTQLSVL.

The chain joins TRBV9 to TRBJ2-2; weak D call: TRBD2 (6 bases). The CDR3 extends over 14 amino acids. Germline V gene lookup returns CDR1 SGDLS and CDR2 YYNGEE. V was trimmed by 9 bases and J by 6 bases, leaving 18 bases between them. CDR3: CATSGTPKAGELFF. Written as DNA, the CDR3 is TGTGCCACCTCGGGGACTCCCAAGGCCGGGGAGCTGTTTTTT.

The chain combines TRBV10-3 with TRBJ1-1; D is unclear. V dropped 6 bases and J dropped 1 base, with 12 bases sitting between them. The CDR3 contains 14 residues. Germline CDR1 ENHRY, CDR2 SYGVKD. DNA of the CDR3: TGTGCCATCAGGCCAGCTAAGGGGAACACTGAAGCTTTCTTT. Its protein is CAIRPAKGNTEAFF.

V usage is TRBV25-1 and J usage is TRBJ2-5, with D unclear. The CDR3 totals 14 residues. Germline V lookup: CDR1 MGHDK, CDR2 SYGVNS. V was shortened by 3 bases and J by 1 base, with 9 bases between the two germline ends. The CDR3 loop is CASSDGRVQETQYF. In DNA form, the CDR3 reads TGTGCCAGCAGTGACGGCCGGGTCCAAGAGACCCAGTACTTC.

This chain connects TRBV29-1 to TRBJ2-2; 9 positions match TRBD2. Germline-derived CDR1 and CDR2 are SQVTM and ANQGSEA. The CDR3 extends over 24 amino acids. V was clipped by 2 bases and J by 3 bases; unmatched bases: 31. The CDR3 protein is CSVEQKIAGASQTRRGRDTGELFF. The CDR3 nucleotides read TGCAGCGTTGAACAAAAGATAGCGGGAGCCTCGCAAACACGACGAGGTAGGGACACCGGGGAGCTGTTTTTT.

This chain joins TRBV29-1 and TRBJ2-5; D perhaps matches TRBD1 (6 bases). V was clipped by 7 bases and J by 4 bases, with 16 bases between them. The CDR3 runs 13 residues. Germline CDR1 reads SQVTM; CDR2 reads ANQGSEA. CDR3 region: CSGLQGRGETQYF. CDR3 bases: TGCAGCGGCCTACAGGGAAGAGGAGAGACCCAGTACTTC.

CDR3 sequence: CASRRAGSSYNEQFF. The DNA of the CDR3 is TGTGCCAGCAGGAGAGCGGGTAGCTCCTACAATGAGCAGTTCTTC. The genes are TRBV27 and TRBJ2-1; D is perhaps TRBD2 (6 bases). V was pared by 6 bases and J by 0 bases, with 12 bases between. Germline V gene sequence: CDR1 MNHEY, CDR2 SMNVEV (reference sequence). The CDR3 runs 15 residues.

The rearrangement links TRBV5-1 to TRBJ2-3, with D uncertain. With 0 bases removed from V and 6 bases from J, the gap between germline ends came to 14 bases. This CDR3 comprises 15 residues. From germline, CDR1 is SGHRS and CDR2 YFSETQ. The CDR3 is CASSLDFPGWDTQYF. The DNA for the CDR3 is TGCGCCAGCAGCTTGGACTTCCCTGGTTGGGATACGCAGTATTTT.

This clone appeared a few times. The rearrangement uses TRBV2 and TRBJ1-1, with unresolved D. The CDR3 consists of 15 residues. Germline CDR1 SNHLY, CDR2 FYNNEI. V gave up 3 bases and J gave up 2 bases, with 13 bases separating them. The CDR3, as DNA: TGTGCCAGCAGTGATCTCGGCTTGGCAAACACTGAAGCTTTCTTT. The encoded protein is CASSDLGLANTEAFF. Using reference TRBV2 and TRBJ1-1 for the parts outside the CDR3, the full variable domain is EPEVTQTPSHQVTQMGQEVILRCVPISNHLYFYWYRQILGQKVEFLVSFYNNEISEKSEIFDDQFSVERPDGSNFTLKIRSTKLEDSAMYFCASSDLGLANTEAFFGQGTRLTVV.

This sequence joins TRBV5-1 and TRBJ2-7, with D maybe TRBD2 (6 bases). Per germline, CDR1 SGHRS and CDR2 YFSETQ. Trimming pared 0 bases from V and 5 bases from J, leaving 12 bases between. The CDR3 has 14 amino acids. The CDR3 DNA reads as TGCGCCAGCAGCTTGGGGGGACTCGGGCACGAGCAGTACTTC. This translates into CASSLGGLGHEQYF. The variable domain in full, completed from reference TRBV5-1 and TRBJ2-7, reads KAGVTQTPRYLIKTRGQQVTLSCSPISGHRSVSWYQQTPGQGLQFLFEYFSETQRNKGNFPGRFSGRQFSNSRSEMNVSTLELGDSALYLCASSLGGLGHEQYFGPGTRLTVT.

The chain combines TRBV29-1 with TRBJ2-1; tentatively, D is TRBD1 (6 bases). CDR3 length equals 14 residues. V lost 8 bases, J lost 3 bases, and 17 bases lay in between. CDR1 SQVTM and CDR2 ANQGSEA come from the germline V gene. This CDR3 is CSTKTGTNYNEQFF. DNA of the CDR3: TGCAGCACAAAAACCGGGACAAACTACAATGAGCAGTTCTTC.